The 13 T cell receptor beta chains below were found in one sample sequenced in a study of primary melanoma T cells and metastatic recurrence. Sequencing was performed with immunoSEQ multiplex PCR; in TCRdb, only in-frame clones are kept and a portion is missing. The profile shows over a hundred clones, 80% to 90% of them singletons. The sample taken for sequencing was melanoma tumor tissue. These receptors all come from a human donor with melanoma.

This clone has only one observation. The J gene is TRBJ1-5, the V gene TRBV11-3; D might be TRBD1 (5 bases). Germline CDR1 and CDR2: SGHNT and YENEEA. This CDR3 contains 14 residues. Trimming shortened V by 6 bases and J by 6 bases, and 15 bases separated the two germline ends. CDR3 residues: CASSPGTKFQPQHF. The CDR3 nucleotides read TGTGCCAGCAGTCCCGGGACGAAATTTCAGCCCCAGCATTTT.

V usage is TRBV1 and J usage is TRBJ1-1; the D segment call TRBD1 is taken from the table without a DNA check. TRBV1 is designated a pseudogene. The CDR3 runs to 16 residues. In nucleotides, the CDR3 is TGCGCCAGCAGCCCCGGGACAGGGGCCTGGGACACTGAAGCTTTCTTT. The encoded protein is CASSPGTGAWDTEAFF.

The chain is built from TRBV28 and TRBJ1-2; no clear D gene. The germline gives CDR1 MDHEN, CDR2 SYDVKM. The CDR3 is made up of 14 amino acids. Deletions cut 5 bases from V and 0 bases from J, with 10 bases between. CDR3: CASSPSSANYGYTF. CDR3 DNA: TGTGCCAGCAGTCCCTCCTCAGCTAACTATGGCTACACCTTC.

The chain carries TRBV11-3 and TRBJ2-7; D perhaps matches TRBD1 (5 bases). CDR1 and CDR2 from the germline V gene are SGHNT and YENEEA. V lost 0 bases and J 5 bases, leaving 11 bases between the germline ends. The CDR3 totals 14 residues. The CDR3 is CASSLESGSDEQYF. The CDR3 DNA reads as TGTGCCAGCAGCTTAGAGTCAGGGTCTGACGAGCAGTACTTC.

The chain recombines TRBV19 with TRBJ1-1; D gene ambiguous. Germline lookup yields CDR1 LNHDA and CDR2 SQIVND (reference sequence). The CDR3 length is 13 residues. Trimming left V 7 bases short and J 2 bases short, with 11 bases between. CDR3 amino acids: CASMLALNTEAFF. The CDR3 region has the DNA TGTGCCAGTATGTTGGCGCTCAACACTGAAGCTTTCTTT.

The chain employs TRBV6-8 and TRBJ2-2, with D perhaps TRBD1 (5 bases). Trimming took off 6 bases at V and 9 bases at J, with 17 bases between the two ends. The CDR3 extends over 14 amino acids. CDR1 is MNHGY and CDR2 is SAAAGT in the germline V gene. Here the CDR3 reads CASRGRVTDRELFF. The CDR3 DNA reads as TGTGCCAGCAGGGGCAGGGTAACGGACCGGGAGCTGTTTTTT.

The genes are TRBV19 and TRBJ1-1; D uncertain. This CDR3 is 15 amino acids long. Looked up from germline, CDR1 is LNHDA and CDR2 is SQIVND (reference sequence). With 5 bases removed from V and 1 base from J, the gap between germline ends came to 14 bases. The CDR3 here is CASSEISQANTEAFF. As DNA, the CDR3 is TGTGCCAGTAGTGAGATCTCCCAGGCGAACACTGAAGCTTTCTTT.

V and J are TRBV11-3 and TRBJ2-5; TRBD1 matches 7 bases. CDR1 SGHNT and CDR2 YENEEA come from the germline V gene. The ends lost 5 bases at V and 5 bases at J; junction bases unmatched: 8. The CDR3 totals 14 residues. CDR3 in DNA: TGTGCCAGCAGCCAGGGGACAGAGAAGGAGACCCAGTACTTC. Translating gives CASSQGTEKETQYF.

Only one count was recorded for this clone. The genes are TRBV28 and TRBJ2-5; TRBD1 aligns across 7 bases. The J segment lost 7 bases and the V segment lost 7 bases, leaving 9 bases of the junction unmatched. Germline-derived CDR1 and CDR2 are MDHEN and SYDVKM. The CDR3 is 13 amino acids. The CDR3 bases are TGTGCCAGCACCTTAAGGGGGCCTGGGACCCAGTACTTC. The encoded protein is CASTLRGPGTQYF.

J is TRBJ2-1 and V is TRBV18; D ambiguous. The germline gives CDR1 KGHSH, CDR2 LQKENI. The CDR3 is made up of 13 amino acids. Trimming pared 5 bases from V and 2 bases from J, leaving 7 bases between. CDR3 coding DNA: TGTGCCAGCTCATCGGCCACCTACAATGAGCAGTTCTTC. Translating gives CASSSATYNEQFF. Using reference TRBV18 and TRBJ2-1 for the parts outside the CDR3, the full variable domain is NAGVMQNPRHLVRRRGQEARLRCSPMKGHSHVYWYRQLPEEGLKFMVYLQKENIIDESGMPKERFSAEFPKEGPSILRIQQVVRGDSAAYFCASSSATYNEQFFGPGTRLTVL.

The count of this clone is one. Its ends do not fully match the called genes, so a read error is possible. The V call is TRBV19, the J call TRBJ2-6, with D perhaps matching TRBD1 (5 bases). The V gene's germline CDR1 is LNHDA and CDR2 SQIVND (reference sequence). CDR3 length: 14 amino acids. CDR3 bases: TGTGCCAGTACCTCCCCCCCTGGGGCCAACGTCCTGACTTTT. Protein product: CASTSPPGANVLTF.

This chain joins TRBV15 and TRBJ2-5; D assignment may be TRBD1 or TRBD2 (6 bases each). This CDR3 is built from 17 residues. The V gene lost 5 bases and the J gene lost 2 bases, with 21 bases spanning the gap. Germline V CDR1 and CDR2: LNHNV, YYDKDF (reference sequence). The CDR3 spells CATSDVGWGAVQETQYF. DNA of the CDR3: TGTGCCACCAGCGATGTTGGGTGGGGGGCCGTACAAGAGACCCAGTACTTC. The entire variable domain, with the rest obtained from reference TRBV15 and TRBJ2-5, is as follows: DAMVIQNPRYQVTQFGKPVTLSCSQTLNHNVMYWYQQKSSQAPKLLFHYYDKDFNNEADTPDNFQSRRPNTSFCFLDIRSPGLGDTAMYLCATSDVGWGAVQETQYFGPGTRLLVL.

This CDR3 reads CASSEVRGPYEQYF. The CDR3 DNA follows: TGCGCCAGCAGTGAAGTGAGGGGGCCCTACGAGCAGTACTTC. This chain joins TRBV10-2 and TRBJ2-7; 7 bases match TRBD1. Germline-derived CDR1 and CDR2 are WSHSY and SAAADI. There are 14 residues in the CDR3. Losses at the gene ends were 3 bases for V and 2 bases for J; bases not matched to a gene: 4.